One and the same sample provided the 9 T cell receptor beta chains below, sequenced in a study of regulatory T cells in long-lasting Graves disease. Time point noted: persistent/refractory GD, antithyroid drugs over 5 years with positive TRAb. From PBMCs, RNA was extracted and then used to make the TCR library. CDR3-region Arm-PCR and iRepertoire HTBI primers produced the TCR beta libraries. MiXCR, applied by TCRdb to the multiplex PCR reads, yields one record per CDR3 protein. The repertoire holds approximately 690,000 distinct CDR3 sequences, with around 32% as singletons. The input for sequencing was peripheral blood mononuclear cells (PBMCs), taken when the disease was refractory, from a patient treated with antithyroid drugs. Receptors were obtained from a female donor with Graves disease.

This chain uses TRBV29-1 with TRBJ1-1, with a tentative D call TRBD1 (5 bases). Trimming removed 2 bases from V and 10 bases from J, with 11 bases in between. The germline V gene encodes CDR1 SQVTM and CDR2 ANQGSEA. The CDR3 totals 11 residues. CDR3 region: CSVESGLVAFF. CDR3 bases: TGCAGCGTTGAATCAGGGTTAGTAGCTTTCTTT.

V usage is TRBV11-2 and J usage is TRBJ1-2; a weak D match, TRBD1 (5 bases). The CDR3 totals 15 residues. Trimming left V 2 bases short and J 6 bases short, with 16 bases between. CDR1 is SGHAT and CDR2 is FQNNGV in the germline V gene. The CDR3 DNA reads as TGTGCCAGCAGCTTACCCTCGGTGGGACCGGATGGCTACACCTTC. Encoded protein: CASSLPSVGPDGYTF.

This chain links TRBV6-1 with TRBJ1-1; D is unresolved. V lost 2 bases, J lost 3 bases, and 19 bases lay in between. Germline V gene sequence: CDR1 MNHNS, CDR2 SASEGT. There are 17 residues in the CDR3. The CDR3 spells CASSEQSYTDVDTEAFF. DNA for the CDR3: TGTGCCAGCAGTGAACAGAGTTACACGGACGTTGACACTGAAGCTTTCTTT.

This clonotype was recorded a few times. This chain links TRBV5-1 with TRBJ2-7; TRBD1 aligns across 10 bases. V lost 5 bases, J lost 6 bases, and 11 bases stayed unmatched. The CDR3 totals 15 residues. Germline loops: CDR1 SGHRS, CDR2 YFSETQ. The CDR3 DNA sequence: TGCGCCAGCAGTCCCACCGGGACAGGGGACTCCGAGCAGTACTTC. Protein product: CASSPTGTGDSEQYF. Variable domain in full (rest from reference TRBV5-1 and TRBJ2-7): KAGVTQTPRYLIKTRGQQVTLSCSPISGHRSVSWYQQTPGQGLQFLFEYFSETQRNKGNFPGRFSGRQFSNSRSEMNVSTLELGDSALYLCASSPTGTGDSEQYFGPGTRLTVT.

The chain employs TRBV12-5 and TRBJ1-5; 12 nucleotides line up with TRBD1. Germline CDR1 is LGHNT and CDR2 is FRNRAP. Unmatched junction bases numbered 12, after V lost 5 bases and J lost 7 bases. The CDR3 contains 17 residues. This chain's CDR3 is CASGPPGQGARGQPQHF. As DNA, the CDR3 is TGTGCTAGTGGTCCGCCGGGACAGGGGGCTAGAGGACAGCCCCAGCATTTT.

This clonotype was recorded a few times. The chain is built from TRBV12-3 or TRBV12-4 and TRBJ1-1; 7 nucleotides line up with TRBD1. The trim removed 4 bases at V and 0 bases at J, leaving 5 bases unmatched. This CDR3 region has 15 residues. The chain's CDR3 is CASSSEGAVNTEAFF. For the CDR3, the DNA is TGTGCCAGCAGTTCGGAGGGGGCCGTGAACACTGAAGCTTTCTTT.

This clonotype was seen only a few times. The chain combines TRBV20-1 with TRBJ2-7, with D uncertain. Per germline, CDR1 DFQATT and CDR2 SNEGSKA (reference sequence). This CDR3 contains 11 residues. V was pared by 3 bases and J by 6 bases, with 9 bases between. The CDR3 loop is CSASLLFEQYF. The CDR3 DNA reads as TGCAGTGCTAGTTTACTCTTCGAGCAGTACTTC.

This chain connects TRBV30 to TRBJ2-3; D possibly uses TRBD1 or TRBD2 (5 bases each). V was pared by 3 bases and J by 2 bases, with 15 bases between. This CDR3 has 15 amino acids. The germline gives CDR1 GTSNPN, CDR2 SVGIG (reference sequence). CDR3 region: CAWRAMGPATDTQYF. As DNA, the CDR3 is TGTGCCTGGAGAGCGATGGGACCGGCCACAGATACGCAGTATTTT.

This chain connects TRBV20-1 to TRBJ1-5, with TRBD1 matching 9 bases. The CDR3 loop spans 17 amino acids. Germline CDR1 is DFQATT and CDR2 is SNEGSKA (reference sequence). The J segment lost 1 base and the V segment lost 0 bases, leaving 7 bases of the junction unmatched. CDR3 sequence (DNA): TGCAGTGCTAGAGACGACCTCGGGACAGGGAGCAATCAGCCCCAGCATTTT. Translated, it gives CSARDDLGTGSNQPQHF.